These T cell receptor beta chains were read from a single sample in a study of T cell repertoires in cytomegalovirus infection. TCRdb re-derived calls from the reads in MiXCR, one entry per CDR3 protein. The sample consists of approximately 730,000 distinct CDR3 sequences, 33% of them appearing once. For these TCRs, the target antigens are not known. The material was cultured PBMCs, obtained from culture after CMV antigen stimulation. Receptor source: a human donor in good health (CMV status not recorded). Some clones in this sample may be carry-over from other donors' samples. The CDR3 runs from the conserved cysteine through the conserved F or W. D genes are given only for firm matches. Some rows mark clone size as missing; the rest say once, few, many or name a class of expanded clone.

abundance	j_gene	d_gene	v_gene	CDR3aa	CDR3nt
NA	TRBJ2-3	NA	TRBV27	CASSLWGTRETDTQYF	TGTGCCAGCAGTTTATGGGGGACCCGCGAGACAGATACGCAGTATTTT
once	TRBJ1-4	NA	TRBV19	CASSIKGRNLNEKLFF	TGTGCCAGTAGTATAAAGGGAAGGAATTTAAATGAAAAACTGTTTTTT
NA	TRBJ1-4	NA	TRBV11-1	CASSLAAGAVATNEKLFF	TGTGCCAGCAGCTTAGCGGCGGGAGCAGTGGCAACTAATGAAAAACTGTTTTTT
many	TRBJ2-5	TRBD1	TRBV6-1	CASSMTGRETQYF	TGTGCCAGCAGTATGACAGGGAGAGAGACCCAGTACTTC
few	TRBJ2-3	NA	TRBV20-1	CSASRGTSTDTQYF	TGCAGTGCTAGCCGGGGTACTAGCACAGATACGCAGTATTTT
NA	TRBJ2-1	NA	TRBV5-6	CASSLWEAQGQFF	TGTGCCAGCAGCTTGTGGGAGGCTCAGGGGCAGTTCTTC
once	TRBJ2-7	NA	TRBV19	CASSPGRGPSVYEQYF	TGTGCCAGTAGCCCAGGCAGGGGACCCTCCGTCTACGAGCAGTACTTC
NA	TRBJ2-6	NA	TRBV7-6	CASSLGVAGANVLTF	TGTGCCAGCAGCTTGGGGGTGGCTGGGGCCAACGTCCTGACTTTC
many	TRBJ2-5	NA	TRBV4-2	CASSQDPGRKTQYF	TGTGCCAGCAGCCAAGATCCGGGGCGGAAGACCCAGTACTTC
NA	TRBJ2-7	NA	TRBV15	CATSRALGQAYEQYF	TGTGCCACCAGCAGAGCTTTGGGACAAGCCTACGAGCAGTACTTC
NA	TRBJ2-1	NA	TRBV28	CASSKGGANSYNEQFF	TGTGCCAGCAGCAAAGGGGGGGCGAACTCCTACAATGAGCAGTTCTTC